The 23 T cell receptor beta chains presented below share a single source sample, sequenced in a study of vaccination effects on CD4 cells after COVID-19. When more than 9 days of culture had elapsed, CD4+ T cells were isolated. TCRdb's copy holds only in-frame clones and misses some; the assay was immunoSEQ multiplex PCR. The data show around 40,000 clones, with 55% to 80% seen just once and more than 3.5% held by the top ten. Their antigens remain unidentified. This material consisted of CD4+ T cells from PBMCs cultured without peptide, taken before COVID-19 vaccination. The receptors were gathered from a human donor who received a COVID-19 vaccine.

This clone was detected a few times. The chain combines TRBV2 with TRBJ1-1, with D hard to call. Per the germline V gene, CDR1 is SNHLY and CDR2 is FYNNEI. Trimming took 1 base from V and 5 from J, leaving 8 bases between them. The CDR3 extends over 13 amino acids. In nucleotides, the CDR3 is TGTGCCAGCAGTGAAGGCGGGGTGACTGAAGCTTTCTTT. This codes for CASSEGGVTEAFF.

J is TRBJ1-2 and V is TRBV3-1 (or the pseudogene TRBV3-2), with a weak D call TRBD1 (6 bases). CDR1 and CDR2 (germline): LGHDT, YNNKEL (reference sequence). V was pared by 4 bases and J by 5 bases, with 17 bases between. This CDR3 comprises 15 residues. CDR3 in amino acids: CASSPNTHGQYGYTF. The CDR3 DNA is TGTGCCAGCAGCCCAAACACACATGGACAGTATGGCTACACCTTC.

This clone has a handful of counts. This chain joins TRBV4-1 and TRBJ1-5; perhaps TRBD1 as D (5 bases). The V gene's germline CDR1 is MGHRA and CDR2 YSYEKL. V lost 4 bases and J lost 2, with 12 bases in between. This CDR3 region has 15 residues. Here the CDR3 DNA reads TGCGCCAGCAGCCCGGTGGGGGTTGGCAATCAGCCCCAGCATTTT. Its protein is CASSPVGVGNQPQHF.

This clone has more than one count but fewer than ten. The chain recombines TRBV2 with TRBJ1-5; tentative D call: TRBD1 (5 bases). V gave up 6 bases and J gave up 4 bases, with 10 bases separating them. Germline V gene sequence: CDR1 SNHLY, CDR2 FYNNEI. This CDR3 has 13 amino acids. The CDR3: CASRREGNQPQHF. CDR3 DNA: TGTGCCAGCAGGAGGGAGGGGAATCAGCCCCAGCATTTT.

The rearrangement uses TRBV6-6 and TRBJ2-7; possibly TRBD2 for D (6 bases). CDR3 size: 13 residues. CDR1 is MNHNY, CDR2 SVGAGI, per germline (reference sequence). The V and J ends lost 6 bases and 3 bases respectively, with 12 bases between them. CDR3 protein: CASSSWGGYEQYF. CDR3 nucleotide sequence: TGTGCCAGCAGCTCATGGGGAGGCTACGAGCAGTACTTC.

The genes are TRBV27 and TRBJ2-1; TRBD2 matches 10 bases. The CDR3 length is 13 residues. V was clipped by 7 bases and J by 5 bases; unmatched bases: 2. Germline CDR1 is MNHEY and CDR2 is SMNVEV (reference sequence). CDR3 sequence (DNA): TGTGCCAGCATGCTAGCGGGAGACAATGAGCAGTTCTTC. It yields the protein CASMLAGDNEQFF.

In nucleotides, the CDR3 is TGTGCCAGCAGTTTCGGACAGGTTATTTGGGGCTACACCTTC. Translated, it gives CASSFGQVIWGYTF. J is TRBJ1-2 and V is TRBV28, with 7 bases lining up with TRBD1. The CDR3 consists of 14 residues. V shed 3 bases and J 8 bases; nucleotides not matched to a gene: 9. Germline V gives CDR1 MDHEN, CDR2 SYDVKM.

CDR3 residues: CASGQSKVMGTTNEKLFF. In DNA form, the CDR3 reads TGTGCTAGTGGTCAATCGAAGGTGATGGGGACAACTAATGAAAAACTGTTTTTT. The chain combines TRBV12-5 with TRBJ1-4; D is unresolved. From germline, CDR1 is LGHNT and CDR2 FRNRAP. CDR3 length: 18 amino acids. The V end was cut by 5 bases, the J end by 0 bases, with 19 bases between.

The chain joins TRBV7-8 to TRBJ1-2, with TRBD1 identical over 7 bases. Germline V gives CDR1 SGHVS, CDR2 FQNEAQ. V lost 5 bases and J lost 6; bases outside the gene matches: 3. The CDR3 has 12 residues. Written as DNA, the CDR3 is TGTGCCAGCAGCACGGGGACAGATGGCTACACCTTC. It is translated as CASSTGTDGYTF.

The rearrangement joins TRBV5-1 to TRBJ2-7; TRBD2 matches 10 bases. The CDR3 length is 17 residues. Germline V gene sequence: CDR1 SGHRS, CDR2 YFSETQ. Trimming took 4 bases from V and 2 from J; bases not matched to a gene: 12. The CDR3 loop is CASSARETSGDAYEQYF. The DNA for the CDR3 is TGCGCCAGCAGCGCCCGGGAAACTAGCGGGGATGCCTACGAGCAGTACTTC.

The CDR3 bases are TGCGCCAGCAGCTCTGAAACAGAAAGGGGTGGCTACACCTTC. Translation gives CASSSETERGGYTF. The chain combines TRBV5-1 with TRBJ1-2, with D possibly TRBD1 on 5 matching bases. The V and J ends lost 3 bases and 7 bases respectively, with 16 bases between them. Germline CDR1 is SGHRS and CDR2 is YFSETQ. CDR3 length: 14 amino acids. The full variable domain, with the rest looked up from reference TRBV5-1 and TRBJ1-2, is KAGVTQTPRYLIKTRGQQVTLSCSPISGHRSVSWYQQTPGQGLQFLFEYFSETQRNKGNFPGRFSGRQFSNSRSEMNVSTLELGDSALYLCASSSETERGGYTFGSGTRLTVV.

This clone was picked up a small number of times. The CDR3 DNA reads TGTGCCAGCAGCCGATCCCGGGGCCCTTACTATGGCTACACCTTC. Its translation is CASSRSRGPYYGYTF. J is TRBJ1-2 and V is TRBV3-1 (or the pseudogene TRBV3-2); D may be TRBD1 (5 bases). V shed 4 bases and J shed 3 bases, with 15 bases lying between them. The CDR3 has 15 residues. Germline CDR1 and CDR2: LGHDT and YNNKEL (reference sequence).

The chain couples TRBV30 to TRBJ1-5; D may be TRBD1 (6 bases). Trimming took 5 bases from V and 4 from J, leaving 12 bases between them. The CDR3 contains 13 residues. Germline values: CDR1 GTSNPN, CDR2 SVGIG (reference sequence). The CDR3 protein is CAWGQSGNQPQHF. The CDR3 region has the DNA TGTGCCTGGGGACAGAGTGGGAATCAGCCCCAGCATTTT.

The chain couples TRBV6-1 to TRBJ1-1, with D maybe TRBD1 (6 bases). There are 17 residues in the CDR3. Germline V gene sequence: CDR1 MNHNS, CDR2 SASEGT. Trimming took 1 base from V and 0 from J, leaving 15 bases between them. CDR3 nucleotides: TGTGCCAGCAGTGAAGGGGCAGGGGAGTCTATGAACACTGAAGCTTTCTTT. Its protein product is CASSEGAGESMNTEAFF.

This clone has only a few counts. The chain has TRBV5-4 and TRBJ1-2; 11 positions match TRBD1. This CDR3 has 14 amino acids. The ends lost 7 bases at V and 10 bases at J; junction bases unmatched: 12. Germline V gene data show CDR1 as SGHNT and CDR2 as YYREEE (reference sequence). CDR3: CASQAYPGQGDYTF. CDR3 bases: TGTGCCAGCCAAGCTTATCCGGGACAGGGGGACTACACCTTC.

The chain employs TRBV19 and TRBJ2-3, with TRBD1 matching 9 bases. The V segment lost 3 bases and the J segment 4 bases; nucleotides outside the gene matches: 5. CDR1 is LNHDA, CDR2 SQIVND, per germline (reference sequence). The CDR3 length is 15 residues. The CDR3 nucleotides read TGTGCCAGTAGTATCCCCGGGACAGGGCCAGATACGCAGTATTTT. Protein sequence: CASSIPGTGPDTQYF.

CDR3 coding DNA: TGTGCCAGCAGCTATCCGGGACAAGCGAACACCGGGGAGCTGTTTTTT. It yields the protein CASSYPGQANTGELFF. The chain uses TRBV7-8 and TRBJ2-2; weak D call: TRBD1 (6 bases). CDR3 length equals 16 residues. Germline V gene lookup returns CDR1 SGHVS and CDR2 FQNEAQ. Trimming left V 4 bases short and J 0 bases short, with 12 bases between.

The chain uses TRBV24-1 and TRBJ2-2; D is undetermined. Trimming took 3 bases from V and 4 from J, leaving 20 bases between them. Germline V CDR1 and CDR2: KGHDR, SFDVKD. The CDR3 sequence is 18 residues long. The chain's CDR3 is CATSDVPRVLDFTGELFF. The CDR3 nucleotides read TGTGCCACCAGTGATGTGCCCCGGGTCCTAGACTTCACCGGGGAGCTGTTTTTT.

The rearrangement joins TRBV2 to TRBJ2-7, with D uncertain. This CDR3 has 14 residues. Germline V gene lookup returns CDR1 SNHLY and CDR2 FYNNEI. The V end was cut by 7 bases, the J end by 4 bases, with 17 bases between. DNA of the CDR3: TGTGCCAGCAAGGTCCGGACGACTTCATACGAGCAGTACTTC. Protein product: CASKVRTTSYEQYF.

The chain joins TRBV25-1 to TRBJ2-1; weak D call: TRBD1 (6 bases). The germline CDR1 and CDR2 sequences are MGHDK and SYGVNS. Trimming cost V 3 bases and J 5 bases, with 14 bases left between them. This CDR3 has 15 amino acids. CDR3: CASSESRGVNNEQFF. The CDR3 bases are TGTGCCAGCAGTGAGTCCAGGGGAGTGAACAATGAGCAGTTCTTC.

V and J are TRBV19 and TRBJ1-1; TRBD1 agrees at 8 bases. Per the germline V gene, CDR1 is LNHDA and CDR2 is SQIVND (reference sequence). The CDR3 runs 15 residues. Losses at the gene ends were 6 bases for V and 0 bases for J; bases not matched to a gene: 6. CDR3 amino acids: CASRDRGQMNTEAFF. Here the CDR3 DNA reads TGTGCCAGTAGAGACAGGGGTCAAATGAACACTGAAGCTTTCTTT.

This rearrangement joins TRBV2 to TRBJ2-1; D remains ambiguous. This CDR3 has 15 amino acids. CDR1 is SNHLY and CDR2 is FYNNEI in the germline V gene. Trimming took 1 base from V and 5 from J, leaving 12 bases between them. The CDR3 sequence: CASSEVKRANNEQFF. CDR3 DNA sequence: TGTGCCAGCAGTGAAGTCAAAAGGGCCAACAATGAGCAGTTCTTC.

This chain uses TRBV6-5 with TRBJ2-5, with D perhaps TRBD1 or TRBD2 (5 bases each). CDR1 and CDR2 from the germline V gene are MNHEY and SVGAGI. V was trimmed by 7 bases and J by 9 bases, leaving 18 bases between them. The CDR3 length is 13 residues. CDR3 sequence: CASTGTGVGSQYF. The DNA of the CDR3 is TGTGCCAGCACCGGGACGGGCGTGGGGTCCCAGTACTTC.